Listed below are T cell receptor beta chains from one sample, sequenced in a study of identifying expanded T cells in peripheral blood. The data were produced by immunoSEQ multiplex PCR, yet TCRdb's version contains in-frame clones alone and is incomplete. The data contain 70,000 to 95,000 clones, about nine tenths of them seen just once; the ten biggest clones take up about 3.9%. The sequencing sample was made of blood. The receptors were sampled from a person aged 18 to 75 in good health. CDR3s include the opening cysteine and the closing phenylalanine or tryptophan. A D gene is named only where the DNA matches it firmly. Size is omitted from some rows. Given values are once, few, many or a class for expanded clones.

d_gene	abundance	v_gene	j_gene	CDR3aa	CDR3nt
TRBD2	-	TRBV28	TRBJ2-7	CASGGAGGRNEQYF	TGTGCCAGCGGGGGAGCGGGAGGGCGGAACGAGCAGTACTTC
-	once	TRBV30	TRBJ2-5	CAGGQRETQYF	TGTGCCGGCGGACAGCGAGAGACCCAGTACTTC
-	-	TRBV18	TRBJ1-6	CASSPPGGENSPLHF	TGTGCCAGCTCACCACCGGGGGGGGAGAATTCACCCCTCCACTTT
-	-	TRBV25-1	TRBJ2-2	CASSSSSEAGELFF	TGTGCCAGCAGCAGTTCTAGCGAGGCCGGGGAGCTGTTTTTT
-	-	TRBV6-6	TRBJ1-2	CASSYSGADGYTF	TGTGCCAGCAGTTACTCAGGGGCGGATGGCTACACCTTC
-	-	TRBV5-1	TRBJ1-1	CASSLGDTEAFF	TGCGCCAGCAGCTTGGGTGACACTGAAGCTTTCTTT
-	-	TRBV29-1	TRBJ1-2	CSVERQVGGYTF	TGCAGCGTAGAAAGACAGGTCGGTGGCTACACCTTC
-	-	TRBV5-6	TRBJ1-5	CASSLGRRSYNQPQHF	TGTGCCAGCAGCTTGGGCCGCAGAAGCTACAATCAGCCCCAGCATTTT
-	-	TRBV19	TRBJ2-3	CASSTLGSTDTQYF	TGTGCCAGTAGTACACTAGGGAGCACAGATACGCAGTATTTT
-	-	TRBV2	TRBJ2-1	CASSGPGGSPQEQFF	TGTGCCAGCAGTGGACCGGGGGGCTCCCCACAGGAGCAGTTCTTC
-	-	TRBV2	TRBJ2-7	CASAPGYVQYF	TGTGCCAGCGCCCCAGGGTATGTGCAGTACTTC
TRBD1	few	TRBV6-1	TRBJ2-1	CASSQRQGGYNEQFF	TGTGCCAGCAGCCAGAGACAGGGGGGCTACAATGAGCAGTTCTTC
TRBD1	-	TRBV9	TRBJ2-7	CASSTRDRGAYEQYF	TGTGCCAGCAGCACCCGGGACAGGGGGGCCTACGAGCAGTACTTC
-	-	TRBV2	TRBJ1-1	CASRGQGAFF	TGTGCCAGCAGGGGGCAAGGAGCTTTCTTT
TRBD1	-	TRBV19	TRBJ2-2	CASSLRQGVNTGELFF	TGTGCCAGTAGCCTTAGACAGGGGGTTAACACCGGGGAGCTGTTTTTT
-	-	TRBV19	TRBJ1-5	CASRTGSQPQHF	TGTGCCAGTAGAACAGGGAGTCAGCCCCAGCATTTT
-	once	TRBV27	TRBJ1-4	CASSLSTGGNEKLFF	TGTGCCAGCAGTTTATCGACGGGAGGGAATGAAAAACTGTTTTTT
-	-	TRBV21-1	TRBJ1-2	CASSRDLRFRGGYGYTF	TGTGCCAGCAGCAGAGACCTCCGATTCAGGGGGGGCTATGGCTACACCTTC
-	-	TRBV6-1	TRBJ2-1	CASSEGRLTYNEQFF	TGTGCCAGCAGTGAGGGTCGACTAACCTACAATGAGCAGTTCTTC
TRBD2	-	TRBV7-2	TRBJ2-2	CASSLNRAGGPTGELFF	TGTGCCAGCAGCTTAAACCGGGCGGGGGGGCCCACCGGGGAGCTGTTTTTT
-	-	TRBV6-5	TRBJ1-4	CASSYAPGPEKLFF	TGTGCCAGCAGTTACGCTCCGGGACCCGAAAAACTGTTTTTT
TRBD2	once	TRBV5-4	TRBJ2-1	CASSLGGGVTYNEQFF	TGTGCCAGCAGCTTGGGCGGGGGGGTCACCTACAATGAGCAGTTCTTC
-	-	TRBV6-4	TRBJ2-1	CASSEKAGSPNNEQFF	TGTGCCAGCAGTGAAAAGGCGGGGAGTCCAAACAATGAGCAGTTCTTC
-	-	TRBV7-3	TRBJ2-1	CASSSTTEGRFYNEQFF	TGTGCCAGCAGCTCGACGACTGAGGGGAGGTTCTACAATGAGCAGTTCTTC
-	-	TRBV7-2	TRBJ2-7	CASSLDSGLASYEQYF	TGTGCCAGCAGCTTAGATAGCGGTCTGGCCTCCTACGAGCAGTACTTC
TRBD1	-	TRBV6-5	TRBJ1-1	CASGRGTENTEAFF	TGTGCCAGCGGACGCGGGACAGAGAACACTGAAGCTTTCTTT
TRBD1	-	TRBV5-6	TRBJ1-2	CASSFLGTDYGYTF	TGTGCCAGCAGCTTTCTAGGGACAGACTATGGCTACACCTTC
TRBD1	-	TRBV19	TRBJ2-7	CASWDRGQQYF	TGTGCCAGTTGGGACAGGGGGCAGCAGTACTTC
TRBD2	-	TRBV7-3	TRBJ2-3	CASSLTGGFTDTQYF	TGTGCCAGCAGCTTAACGGGAGGGTTTACAGATACGCAGTATTTT
-	-	TRBV4-1	TRBJ2-2	CASSLQGGTGELFF	TGCGCCAGCAGCCTGCAGGGGGGGACCGGGGAGCTGTTTTTT
-	-	TRBV7-2	TRBJ1-6	CASSSPPSSPLHF	TGTGCCAGCAGCTCCCCTCCTAGTTCACCCCTCCACTTT
TRBD2	-	TRBV2	TRBJ2-2	CASGESGTSGRNTGELFF	TGTGCCAGCGGTGAATCCGGGACTAGCGGGAGAAACACCGGGGAGCTGTTTTTT
TRBD1	-	TRBV27	TRBJ2-7	CASSLRRGGTGVSSYEQYF	TGTGCCAGCAGTTTGCGGAGGGGGGGGACAGGGGTCTCCTCCTACGAGCAGTACTTC
-	-	TRBV4-2	TRBJ2-5	CASSQDKLQETQYF	TGTGCCAGCAGCCAAGATAAACTCCAAGAGACCCAGTACTTC
-	-	TRBV20-1	TRBJ2-2	CSAIGGRELFF	TGCAGTGCTATTGGAGGGAGGGAGCTGTTTTTT
TRBD2	-	TRBV5-4	TRBJ2-2	CASYSGTGELFF	TGTGCCAGTTATAGCGGGACCGGGGAGCTGTTTTTT
-	-	TRBV7-2	TRBJ2-7	CASSLAEKYEQYF	TGTGCCAGCAGCTTAGCCGAAAAATACGAGCAGTACTTC
-	-	TRBV5-6	TRBJ1-1	CASSLSQWNTEAFF	TGTGCCAGCAGCTTGTCACAGTGGAACACTGAAGCTTTCTTT
-	-	TRBV7-8	TRBJ1-5	CASSRDGVNQPQHF	TGTGCCAGCAGCCGCGACGGGGTGAATCAGCCCCAGCATTTT
-	-	TRBV7-2	TRBJ2-7	CASRDRARGYEQYF	TGTGCCAGCAGGGATCGAGCTAGGGGCTACGAGCAGTACTTC